A single sample is the source of the 14 T cell receptor beta chains below, sequenced in a study of blood T cell repertoires in COVID-19 (dated by TCRdb to the early 2020s). Preparation of the library involved the immunoSEQ multiplex PCR assay. TCRdb took over this immuneACCESS table, retaining in-frame rearrangements with V and J assigned. Such tables are incomplete; in checked studies, under half of the missing clones stem from an unresolved V gene, and the remainder is unexplained. Across this sample there are around 80,000 clones, with approximately 86% seen only once. The leading ten clones occupy approximately 4.4% of the sample. The sample consisted of peripheral blood. These TCRs come from an elderly woman with acute or convalescent COVID-19.

The chain has TRBV5-8 and TRBJ2-3; 12 bases are a match to TRBD2. Losses at the gene ends were 4 bases for V and 3 bases for J; bases not matched to a gene: 6. The CDR3 is 16 residues long. Germline V CDR1 and CDR2: SGHTS, YDEGEE. CDR3 residues: CASSPGLAGPTDTQYF. The CDR3 nucleotides are TGTGCCAGCAGCCCCGGACTAGCGGGACCAACAGATACGCAGTATTTT.

The chain couples TRBV5-4 to TRBJ2-3; 8 nucleotides agree with TRBD1. The germline CDR1 and CDR2 sequences are SGHNT and YYREEE (reference sequence). Germline trimming cut 4 bases from V and 5 bases from J; bases unmatched to any gene: 9. The CDR3 is 15 residues long. The CDR3 DNA is TGTGCCAGCAGCGGAGGACAGGGACAAGGAGATACGCAGTATTTT. It specifies CASSGGQGQGDTQYF. Together with reference TRBV5-4 and TRBJ2-3, the CDR3 gives the full variable domain: ETGVTQSPTHLIKTRGQQVTLRCSSQSGHNTVSWYQQALGQGPQFIFQYYREEENGRGNFPPRFSGLQFPNYSSELNVNALELDDSALYLCASSGGQGQGDTQYFGPGTRLTVL.

The gene calls are TRBV27 and TRBJ2-7; no clear D. Trimming shortened V by 2 bases and J by 4 bases, and 18 bases separated the two germline ends. CDR3 size: 16 residues. The germline gives CDR1 MNHEY, CDR2 SMNVEV (reference sequence). The CDR3 spells CASSLSFGFNPYEQYF. The CDR3 bases are TGTGCCAGCAGTTTAAGTTTTGGCTTCAACCCTTACGAGCAGTACTTC.

Details on this clone: Other DNA sequences from this sample encode an identical CDR3 as well. The chain carries TRBV7-9 and TRBJ1-2, with 8 bases that match TRBD1. Per the germline V gene, CDR1 is SEHNR and CDR2 is FQNEAQ (reference sequence). V lost 2 bases, J lost 8 bases, and 4 bases stayed unmatched. This CDR3 spans 13 amino acids. The CDR3 protein is CASSLLQGDGYTF. The CDR3 bases are TGTGCCAGCAGCTTATTACAGGGGGACGGCTACACCTTC.

V is TRBV30 and J is TRBJ2-7; 8 bases fit TRBD2. V lost 0 bases and J lost 3; bases outside the gene matches: 4. This CDR3 region has 14 residues. Germline CDR1 reads GTSNPN; CDR2 reads SVGIG (reference sequence). In DNA, the CDR3 is TGTGCCTGGAGTGTAGGTAGCGGGAACTACGAGCAGTACTTC. This gives the protein CAWSVGSGNYEQYF.

CDR3 loop: CASSLSGSTTIYF. CDR3 nucleotide sequence: TGTGCCAGCAGTTTATCAGGCTCGACCACCATATATTTT. The chain has TRBV12-3 or TRBV12-4 and TRBJ1-3; D gene uncertain. This CDR3 has 13 residues. Trimming pared 2 bases from V and 9 bases from J, leaving 11 bases between.

This clone showed up just once. The genes are TRBV19 and TRBJ1-4; tentatively, D is TRBD1 (6 bases). The length of the CDR3 is 15 residues. V lost 5 bases to trimming and J lost 3 bases, with 13 bases between them. Germline assignment: CDR1 LNHDA and CDR2 SQIVND (reference sequence). The CDR3 sequence is CASSLQGWANEKLFF. CDR3 in DNA: TGTGCCAGTAGTTTACAGGGTTGGGCTAATGAAAAACTGTTTTTT.

The rearrangement joins TRBV7-2 to TRBJ2-5; TRBD2 is a possible D gene (6 bases). CDR3 length: 18 residues. Germline assignment: CDR1 SGHTA and CDR2 FQGNSA. V was pared by 2 bases and J by 7 bases, with 26 bases between. DNA of the CDR3: TGTGCCAGCAGCTTAAGGGTTAGGGCTAGCGCCGTGATGGGGACCCAGTACTTC. Its translation is CASSLRVRASAVMGTQYF.

J is TRBJ2-7 and V is TRBV10-3; 8 bases are a match to TRBD1. Trimming at V came to 4 bases and at J to 0 bases, leaving 8 bases not matched to a gene. CDR3 length equals 16 residues. Looked up from germline, CDR1 is ENHRY and CDR2 is SYGVKD. The CDR3 DNA follows: TGTGCCATCAGTGCTTTTGGACAGGGCCCCTCCTACGAGCAGTACTTC. Translated: CAISAFGQGPSYEQYF.

This chain connects TRBV6-5 to TRBJ2-3, with D perhaps matching TRBD2 (5 bases). CDR3 length equals 12 residues. V lost 2 bases and J lost 5, with 5 bases in between. Germline V CDR1 and CDR2: MNHEY, SVGAGI. The CDR3 DNA sequence: TGTGCCAGCAGTTACCGGGGAGATACGCAGTATTTT. Translated, it gives CASSYRGDTQYF.

The gene calls are TRBV4-1 and TRBJ2-1, with 7 bases lining up with TRBD1. Germline CDR1 and CDR2: MGHRA and YSYEKL. The CDR3 runs 15 residues. Unmatched junction bases numbered 5, after V lost 0 bases and J lost 6 bases. In DNA form, the CDR3 reads TGCGCCAGCAGCCAAGAGAGGTGGGACAGCAATGAGCAGTTCTTC. Amino acid sequence: CASSQERWDSNEQFF.

The chain uses TRBV7-2 and TRBJ2-3; TRBD2 is a possible D gene (7 bases). Germline V gene lookup returns CDR1 SGHTA and CDR2 FQGNSA. The V end lost 5 bases, the J end lost 7 bases, and 13 bases lay between the germline ends. This CDR3 is 13 amino acids long. As DNA, the CDR3 is TGTGCCAGCAGCCCCGAGGGGGGGCATACGCAGTATTTT. Translation gives CASSPEGGHTQYF.

Only a few counts were recorded for this clone. The rearrangement joins TRBV3-1 (or the pseudogene TRBV3-2) to TRBJ2-3; 7 bases match TRBD2. The CDR3 extends over 15 amino acids. Germline V gives CDR1 LGHDT, CDR2 YNNKEL (reference sequence). With V trimmed by 8 bases and J by 4 bases, 12 bases remained unmatched. The CDR3 DNA sequence: TGTGCCAGCTCTAACCAGGCGGGAGCGGCAGATACGCAGTATTTT. This sequence encodes CASSNQAGAADTQYF.

The chain uses TRBV12-3 or TRBV12-4 and TRBJ2-3; D ambiguous. CDR3 size: 11 residues. Trimming removed 6 bases at V and 5 bases at J, with 6 bases between. CDR3 sequence reads: CASRHRDTQYF. The CDR3 nucleotides read TGTGCCAGCAGACACAGAGATACGCAGTATTTT.